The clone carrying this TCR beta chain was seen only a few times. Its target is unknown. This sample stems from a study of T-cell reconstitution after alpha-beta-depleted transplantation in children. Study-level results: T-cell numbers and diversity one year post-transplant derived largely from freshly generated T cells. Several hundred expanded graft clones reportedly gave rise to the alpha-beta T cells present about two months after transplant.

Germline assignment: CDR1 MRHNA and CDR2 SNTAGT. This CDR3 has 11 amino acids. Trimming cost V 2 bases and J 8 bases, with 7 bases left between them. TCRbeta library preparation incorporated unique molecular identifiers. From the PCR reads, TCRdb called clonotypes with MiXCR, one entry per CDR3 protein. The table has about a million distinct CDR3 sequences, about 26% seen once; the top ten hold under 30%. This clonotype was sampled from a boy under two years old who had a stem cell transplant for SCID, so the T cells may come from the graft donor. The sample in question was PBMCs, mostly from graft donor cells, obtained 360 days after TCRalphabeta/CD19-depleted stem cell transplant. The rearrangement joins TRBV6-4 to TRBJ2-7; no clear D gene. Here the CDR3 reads CASSDRSKQYF. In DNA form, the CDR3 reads TGTGCCAGCAGTGACCGCAGTAAGCAGTACTTC.